This TCR beta chain was recovered during a study of preoperative IRX-2 immunotherapy in early breast cancer. The repertoire was sequenced with immunoSEQ multiplex PCR; TCRdb's copy has only in-frame clones and lacks some. The sample includes roughly 30,000 clones, around 83% of them seen just once. V shed 0 bases and J shed 4 bases, with 16 bases lying between them. This CDR3 spans 16 amino acids. Germline values: CDR1 SGHRS, CDR2 YFSETQ. Treatment noted: preoperative locoregional IRX-2 cytokine immunotherapy. Samples came from a phase Ib trial of preoperative locoregional IRX-2 cytokine immunotherapy.

The clonotype originates from a human donor with breast cancer. The material sequenced was lymph node tissue, taken from a patient treated with IRX-2 immunotherapy. The V call is TRBV5-1, the J call TRBJ1-1, with D uncertain. The CDR3 nucleotides are TGCGCCAGCAGCTTGGGGTTTGGCAGTCGGGGCACTGAAGCTTTCTTT. The encoded protein is CASSLGFGSRGTEAFF.